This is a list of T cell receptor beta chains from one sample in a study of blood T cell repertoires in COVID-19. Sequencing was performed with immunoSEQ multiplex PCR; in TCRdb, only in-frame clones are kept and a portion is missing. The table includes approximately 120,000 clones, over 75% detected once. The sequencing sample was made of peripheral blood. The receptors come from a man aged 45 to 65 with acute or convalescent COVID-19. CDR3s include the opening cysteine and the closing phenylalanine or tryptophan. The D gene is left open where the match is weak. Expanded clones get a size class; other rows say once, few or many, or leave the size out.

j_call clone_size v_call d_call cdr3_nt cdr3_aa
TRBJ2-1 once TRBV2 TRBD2 TGTGCCAGCAGTGAAACTAGCGAATTTGAGCAGTTCTTC CASSETSEFEQFF
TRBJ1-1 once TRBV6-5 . TGTGCCAGCACAGCGGCGGGATACGACACTGAAGCTTTCTTT CASTAAGYDTEAFF
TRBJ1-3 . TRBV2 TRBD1 TGTGCCAGTCTACACAGGGGGCTCGGAAACACCATATATTTT CASLHRGLGNTIYF
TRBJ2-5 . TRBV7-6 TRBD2 TGTGCCAGCAGCCCGGGACTAGCGGGATTCCAAGAGACCCAGTACTTC CASSPGLAGFQETQYF
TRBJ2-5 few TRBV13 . TGTGCCAGCAGCCCCCACGGGGGGACCCAGTACTTC CASSPHGGTQYF
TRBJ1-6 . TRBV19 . TGTGCCAGTAGTCACCAGGGGAGGGATTCACCCCTCCACTTT CASSHQGRDSPLHF
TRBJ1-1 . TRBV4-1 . TGCGCCAGCAGCCCCCGGATCGGGGGGCTCACTGAAGCTTTCTTT CASSPRIGGLTEAFF
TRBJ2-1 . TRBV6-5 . TGTGCCAAGGGACTTAGCGAGCAGTTCTTC CAKGLSEQFF
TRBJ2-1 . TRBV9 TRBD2 TGTGCCAGCAGCGTACCGTTAGCGGGATCCTACAATGAGCAGTTCTTC CASSVPLAGSYNEQFF
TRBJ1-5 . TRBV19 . TGTGCCAGTAGTATGGCCCCGGGGAGCAATCAGCCCCAGCATTTT CASSMAPGSNQPQHF
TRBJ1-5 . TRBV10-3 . TGTGCCATCAGTGAAACCAGGGTACTTGGTCAGCCCCAGCATTTT CAISETRVLGQPQHF
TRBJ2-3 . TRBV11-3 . TGTGCCAGCAGCTTGAGGGGGTTGGCTAGCACAGATACGCAGTATTTT CASSLRGLASTDTQYF
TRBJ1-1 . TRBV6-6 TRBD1 TGTGCCAGCAGCCGTGACAGGGTTGTCACTGAAGCTTTCTTT CASSRDRVVTEAFF
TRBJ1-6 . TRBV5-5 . TGTGCCAGCAGCTTTCTCGTCGCGGATAATTCACCCCTCCACTTT CASSFLVADNSPLHF
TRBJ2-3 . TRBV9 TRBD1 TGTGCCAGCAGCGAAGGACAGGGTGGTACAGATACGCAGTATTTT CASSEGQGGTDTQYF
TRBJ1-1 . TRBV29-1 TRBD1 TGCAGCGTTGGTAGACCCGGGACAGGGGGTGCCAACACTGAAGCTTTCTTT CSVGRPGTGGANTEAFF
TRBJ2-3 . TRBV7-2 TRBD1 TGTGCCAGCAGCTTAGCGGGACAGAGCACAGATACGCAGTATTTT CASSLAGQSTDTQYF
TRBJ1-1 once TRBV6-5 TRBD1 TGTGCCAGCAGCTCTACAGGGGCGAACACTGAAGCTTTCTTT CASSSTGANTEAFF
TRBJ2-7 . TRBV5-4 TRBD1 TGTGCCAGCAGCACCGACCGGGACAGGGGGATCGAGCAGTACTTC CASSTDRDRGIEQYF
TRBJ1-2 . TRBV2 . TGTGCCAGCAGTGAACACAGAAACTATGGCTACACCTTC CASSEHRNYGYTF
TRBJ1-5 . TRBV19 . TGTGCCAGTAGTATCACAGGGCCGGTTCAGCCCCAGCATTTT CASSITGPVQPQHF
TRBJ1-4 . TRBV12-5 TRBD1 TGTGCTAGTGGTTTTTCTCGGGGCTACGGGACAGTTAATGAAAAACTGTTTTTT CASGFSRGYGTVNEKLFF
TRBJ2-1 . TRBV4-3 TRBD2 TGCGCCAGCAGCCAACTAGCGGATCCCTACAATGAGCAGTTCTTC CASSQLADPYNEQFF
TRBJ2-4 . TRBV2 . TGTGCCAGCAGCCTAGACGGAGGGAACAAAAACATTCAGTACTTC CASSLDGGNKNIQYF
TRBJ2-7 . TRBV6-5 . TGTGCCAGCAGTTCGAGCGCGAAAGACGAGCAGTACTTC CASSSSAKDEQYF
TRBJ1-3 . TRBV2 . TGTGCCAGCAGTCTCGTCGTCGGCTCTGGAAACACCATATATTTT CASSLVVGSGNTIYF
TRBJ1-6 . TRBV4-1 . TGCGCCAGCAGCCAAGACGCAACCGACAGGTTGGGTTCACCCCTCCACTTT CASSQDATDRLGSPLHF
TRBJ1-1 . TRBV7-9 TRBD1 TGTGCCAGCAGCTTAGAGGGGGCCGGCAGGGGAGCTGAAGCTTTCTTT CASSLEGAGRGAEAFF
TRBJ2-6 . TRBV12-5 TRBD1 TGTGCTAGTGGTAGACAGGGGTCTGGGGCCAACGTCCTGACTTTC CASGRQGSGANVLTF
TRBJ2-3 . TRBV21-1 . TGTGCCAGCAGCAAGTGGGACGGAGGGGCCCGTACGCAGTATTTT CASSKWDGGARTQYF
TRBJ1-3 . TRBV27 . TGTGCCAGCAGTTCCTCACCCTACAGGGTTGCCGGAAACACCATATATTTT CASSSSPYRVAGNTIYF
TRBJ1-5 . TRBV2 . TGTGCCAGCAGTACCGGGAGGGCCCTGTCGCCCCAGCATTTT CASSTGRALSPQHF
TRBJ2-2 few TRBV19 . TGTGCCACCATGAGTGTTGGTATCACCGGGGAGCTGTTTTTT CATMSVGITGELFF
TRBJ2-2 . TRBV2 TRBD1 TGTGCCAGCAAAAAACAAGGGGGCGGCGGGGAGCTGTTTTTT CASKKQGGGGELFF
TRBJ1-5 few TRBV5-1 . TGCGCCAGCAGGGAGGGTGGAATTAGCAATCAGCCCCAGCATTTT CASREGGISNQPQHF
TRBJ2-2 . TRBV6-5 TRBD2 TGTGCCAGCGAGGGACTAGCGGGAGACACCGGGGAGCTGTTTTTT CASEGLAGDTGELFF
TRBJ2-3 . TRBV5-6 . TGTGCCAGCAGCTTGTTGAAAGGACATAGCACAGATACGCAGTATTTT CASSLLKGHSTDTQYF
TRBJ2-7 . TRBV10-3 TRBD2 TGTGCCATCACCCAAGTCGGCGGGAGGGCCTTCTACGAGCAGTACTTC CAITQVGGRAFYEQYF
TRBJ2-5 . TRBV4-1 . TGCGCCAGCAGCCCTTTTAGCGGACAAGAGACCCAGTACTTC CASSPFSGQETQYF